This T cell receptor beta chain is from a study of blood T cell repertoires in COVID-19. Across the whole study: The samples span acute and convalescent COVID-19 from the United States, Italy and Spain. Sources were T cells, B-cell-depleted T cells, or PBMCs; the material itself was cDNA or gDNA.

The authors' processing: Nucleated cell counts were estimated from reference gene primer amplification. Sequenced by immunoSEQ multiplex PCR; TCRdb stores in-frame clones only, minus some. V and J calls and clone size come straight from that table; D and trimming were deduced from the DNA. The sample includes 200,000 to 250,000 clones, about nine tenths seen only once; the top ten take 2.2%. V was cut by 3 bases and J by 1 base, with 9 bases left in between. Germline V gene sequence: CDR1 MNHEY, CDR2 SVGAGI. The CDR3 is made up of 14 amino acids. The TCR originated in a woman aged 50 to 65 with acute or convalescent COVID-19. Sequencing used peripheral blood. This chain connects TRBV6-5 to TRBJ2-5; D is uncertain. The CDR3 region is CASSYGSVQETQYF. The CDR3 nucleotides are TGTGCCAGCAGTTATGGCTCCGTCCAAGAGACCCAGTACTTC.